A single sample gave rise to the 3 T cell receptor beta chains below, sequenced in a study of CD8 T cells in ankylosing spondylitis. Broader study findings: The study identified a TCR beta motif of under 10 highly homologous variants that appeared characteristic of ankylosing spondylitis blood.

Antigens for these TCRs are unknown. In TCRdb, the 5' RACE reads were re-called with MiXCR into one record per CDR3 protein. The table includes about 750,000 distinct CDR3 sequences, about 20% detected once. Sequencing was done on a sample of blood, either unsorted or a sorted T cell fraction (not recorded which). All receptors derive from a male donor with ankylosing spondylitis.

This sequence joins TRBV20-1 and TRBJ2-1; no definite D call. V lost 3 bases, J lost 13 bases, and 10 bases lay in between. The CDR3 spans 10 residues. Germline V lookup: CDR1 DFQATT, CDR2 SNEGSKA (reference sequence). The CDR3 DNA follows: TGCAGTGCTAGTGACCCAGGTCAGTTCTTC. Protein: CSASDPGQFF.

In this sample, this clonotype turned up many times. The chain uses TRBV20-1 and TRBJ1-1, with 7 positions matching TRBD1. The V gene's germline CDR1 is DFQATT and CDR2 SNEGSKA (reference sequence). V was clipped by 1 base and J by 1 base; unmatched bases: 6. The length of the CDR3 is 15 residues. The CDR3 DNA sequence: TGCAGTGCTAGAGGCTCCGACAGGGAGAACACTGAAGCTTTCTTT. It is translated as CSARGSDRENTEAFF.

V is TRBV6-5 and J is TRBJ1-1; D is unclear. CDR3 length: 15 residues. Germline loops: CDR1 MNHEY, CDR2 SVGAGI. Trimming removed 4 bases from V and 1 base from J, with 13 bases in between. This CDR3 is CASSSGRLSNTEAFF. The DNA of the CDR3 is TGTGCCAGCAGTTCCGGGCGGCTCTCGAACACTGAAGCTTTCTTT.